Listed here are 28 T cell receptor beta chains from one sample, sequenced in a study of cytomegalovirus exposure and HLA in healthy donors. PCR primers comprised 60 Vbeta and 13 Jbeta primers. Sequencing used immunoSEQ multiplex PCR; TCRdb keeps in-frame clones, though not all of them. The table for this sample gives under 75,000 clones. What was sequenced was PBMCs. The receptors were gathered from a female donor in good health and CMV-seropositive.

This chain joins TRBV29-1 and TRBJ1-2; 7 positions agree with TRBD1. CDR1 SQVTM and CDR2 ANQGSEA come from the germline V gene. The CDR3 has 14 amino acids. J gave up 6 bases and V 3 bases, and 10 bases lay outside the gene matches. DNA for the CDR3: TGCAGCGTTGATTCGACAGGGTTTGGGAATGGCTACACCTTC. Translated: CSVDSTGFGNGYTF.

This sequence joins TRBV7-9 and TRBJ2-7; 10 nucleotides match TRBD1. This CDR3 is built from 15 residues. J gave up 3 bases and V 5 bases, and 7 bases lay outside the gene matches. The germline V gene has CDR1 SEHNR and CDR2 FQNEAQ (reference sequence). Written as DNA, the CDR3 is TGTGCCAGCAGCGCCCTGGGACAGGGGTTCTACGAGCAGTACTTC. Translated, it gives CASSALGQGFYEQYF.

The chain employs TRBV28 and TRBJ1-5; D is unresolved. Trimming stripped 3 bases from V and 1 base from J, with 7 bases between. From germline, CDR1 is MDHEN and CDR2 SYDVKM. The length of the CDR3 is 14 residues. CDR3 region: CASSLGVSNQPQHF. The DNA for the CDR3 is TGTGCCAGCAGTTTGGGAGTAAGCAATCAGCCCCAGCATTTT.

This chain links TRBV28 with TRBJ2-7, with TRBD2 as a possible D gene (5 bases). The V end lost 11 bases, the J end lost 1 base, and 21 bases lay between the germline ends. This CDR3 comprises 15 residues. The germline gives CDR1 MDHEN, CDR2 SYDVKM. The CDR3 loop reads CAPQRRTVLSYEQYF. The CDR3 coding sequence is TGTGCCCCTCAGCGGCGTACAGTCCTATCCTACGAGCAGTACTTC.

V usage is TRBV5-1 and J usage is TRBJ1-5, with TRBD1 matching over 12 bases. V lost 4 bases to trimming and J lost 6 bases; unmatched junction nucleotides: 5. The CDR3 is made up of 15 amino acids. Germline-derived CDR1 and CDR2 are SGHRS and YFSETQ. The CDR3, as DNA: TGCGCCAGCAGCCCGGGACAGGGGGCCGGTCAGCCCCAGCATTTT. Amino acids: CASSPGQGAGQPQHF.

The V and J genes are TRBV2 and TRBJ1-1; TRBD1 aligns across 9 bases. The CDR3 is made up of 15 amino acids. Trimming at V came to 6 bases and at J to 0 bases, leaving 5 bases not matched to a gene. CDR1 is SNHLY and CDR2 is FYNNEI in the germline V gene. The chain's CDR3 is CASRIGTGMNTEAFF. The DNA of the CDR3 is TGTGCCAGCAGAATCGGGACAGGGATGAACACTGAAGCTTTCTTT. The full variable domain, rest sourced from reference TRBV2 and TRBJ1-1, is EPEVTQTPSHQVTQMGQEVILRCVPISNHLYFYWYRQILGQKVEFLVSFYNNEISEKSEIFDDQFSVERPDGSNFTLKIRSTKLEDSAMYFCASRIGTGMNTEAFFGQGTRLTVV.

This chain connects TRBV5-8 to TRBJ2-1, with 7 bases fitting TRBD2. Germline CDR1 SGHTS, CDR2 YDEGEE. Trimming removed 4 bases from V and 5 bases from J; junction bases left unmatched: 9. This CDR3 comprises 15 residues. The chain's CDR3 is CASSPLADENNEQFF. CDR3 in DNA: TGTGCCAGCAGCCCCCTAGCGGACGAAAACAATGAGCAGTTCTTC.

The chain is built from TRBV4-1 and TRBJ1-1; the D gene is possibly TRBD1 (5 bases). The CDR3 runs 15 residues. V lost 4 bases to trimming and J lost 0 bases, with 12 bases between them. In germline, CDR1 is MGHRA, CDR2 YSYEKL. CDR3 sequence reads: CASSPSRELNTEAFF. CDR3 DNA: TGCGCCAGCAGCCCCAGCAGGGAATTGAACACTGAAGCTTTCTTT.

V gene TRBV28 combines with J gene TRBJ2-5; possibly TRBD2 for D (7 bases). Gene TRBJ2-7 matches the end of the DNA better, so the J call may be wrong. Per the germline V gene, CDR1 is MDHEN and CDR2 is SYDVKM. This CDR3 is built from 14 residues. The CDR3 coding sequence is TGTGCCAGCAGTTCGGCGGGGGCCGACTACGAGCAGTACTTC. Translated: CASSSAGADYEQYF.

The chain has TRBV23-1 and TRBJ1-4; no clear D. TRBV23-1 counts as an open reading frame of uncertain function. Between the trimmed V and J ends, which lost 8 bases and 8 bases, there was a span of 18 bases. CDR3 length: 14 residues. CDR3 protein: CASSKKSEREKLFF. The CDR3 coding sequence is TGCGCCAGCTCTAAGAAATCCGAGCGAGAAAAACTGTTTTTT.

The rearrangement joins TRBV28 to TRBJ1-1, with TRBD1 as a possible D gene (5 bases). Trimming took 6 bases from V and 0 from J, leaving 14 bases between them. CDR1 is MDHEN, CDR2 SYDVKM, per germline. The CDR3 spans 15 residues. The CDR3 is CASSRSGTLNTEAFF. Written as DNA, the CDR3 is TGTGCCAGCAGCCGCTCGGGGACTTTGAACACTGAAGCTTTCTTT.

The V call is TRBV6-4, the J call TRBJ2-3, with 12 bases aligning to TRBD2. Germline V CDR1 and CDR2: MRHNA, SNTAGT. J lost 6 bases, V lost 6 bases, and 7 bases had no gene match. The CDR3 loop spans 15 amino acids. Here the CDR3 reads CASRPSGGASDTQYF. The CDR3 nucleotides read TGTGCCAGCAGACCTAGCGGGGGGGCATCCGATACGCAGTATTTT.

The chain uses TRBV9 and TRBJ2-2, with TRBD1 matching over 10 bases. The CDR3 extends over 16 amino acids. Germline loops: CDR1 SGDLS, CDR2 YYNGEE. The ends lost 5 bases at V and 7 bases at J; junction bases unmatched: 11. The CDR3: CASSENDRGRVGELFF. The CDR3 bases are TGTGCCAGCAGTGAAAACGACAGGGGGCGAGTCGGGGAGCTGTTTTTT.

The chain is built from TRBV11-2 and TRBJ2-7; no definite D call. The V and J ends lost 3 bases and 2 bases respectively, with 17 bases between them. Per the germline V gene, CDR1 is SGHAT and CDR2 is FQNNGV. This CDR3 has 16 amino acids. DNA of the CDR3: TGTGCCAGCAGCTTTGGGCTTACTCAGAACACCTACGAGCAGTACTTC. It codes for CASSFGLTQNTYEQYF.

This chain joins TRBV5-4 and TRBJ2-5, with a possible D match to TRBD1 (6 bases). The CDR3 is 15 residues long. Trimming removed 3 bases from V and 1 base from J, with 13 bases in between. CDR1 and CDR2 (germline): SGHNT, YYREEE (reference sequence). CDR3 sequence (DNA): TGTGCCAGCAGCTCTAACGGACAGATCCAAGAGACCCAGTACTTC. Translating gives CASSSNGQIQETQYF.

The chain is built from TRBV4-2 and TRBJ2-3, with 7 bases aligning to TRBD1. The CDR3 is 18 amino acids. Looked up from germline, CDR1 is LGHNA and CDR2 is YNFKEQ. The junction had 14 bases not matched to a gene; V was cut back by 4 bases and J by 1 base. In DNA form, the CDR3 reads TGTGCCAGCAGCCTCAGAGGGGACAGAACCTTCGGCACAGATACGCAGTATTTT. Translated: CASSLRGDRTFGTDTQYF.

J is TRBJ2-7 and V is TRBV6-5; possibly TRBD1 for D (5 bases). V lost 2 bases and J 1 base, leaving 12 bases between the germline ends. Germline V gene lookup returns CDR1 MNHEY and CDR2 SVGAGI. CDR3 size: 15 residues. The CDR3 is CASSYGAGWSYEQYF. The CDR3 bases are TGTGCCAGCAGTTACGGAGCAGGGTGGTCCTACGAGCAGTACTTC.

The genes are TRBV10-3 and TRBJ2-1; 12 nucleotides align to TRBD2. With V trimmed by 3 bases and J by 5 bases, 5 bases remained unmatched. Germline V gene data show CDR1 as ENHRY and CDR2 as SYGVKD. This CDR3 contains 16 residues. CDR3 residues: CAISDRTSGIDNEQFF. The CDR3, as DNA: TGTGCCATCAGTGATCGGACTAGCGGGATAGACAATGAGCAGTTCTTC.

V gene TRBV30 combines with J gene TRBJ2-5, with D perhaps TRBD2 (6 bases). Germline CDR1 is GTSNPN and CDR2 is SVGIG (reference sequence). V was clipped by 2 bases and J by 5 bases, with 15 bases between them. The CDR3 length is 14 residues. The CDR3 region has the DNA TGTGCCTGGAGTCCCGTGGGGGGTGCCGAGACCCAGTACTTC. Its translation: CAWSPVGGAETQYF.

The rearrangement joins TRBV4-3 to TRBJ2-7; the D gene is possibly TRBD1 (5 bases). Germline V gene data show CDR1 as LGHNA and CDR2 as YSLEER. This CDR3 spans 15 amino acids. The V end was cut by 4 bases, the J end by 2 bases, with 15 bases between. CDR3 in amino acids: CASSRQGVTPYEQYF. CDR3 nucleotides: TGCGCCAGCAGCCGCCAAGGGGTGACCCCCTACGAGCAGTACTTC.

The CDR3 nucleotides are TGTGCCAGCTCACCATTGGGCGGGACAGGGGACACAGATACGCAGTATTTT. Its protein product is CASSPLGGTGDTDTQYF. J is TRBJ2-3 and V is TRBV18; 10 bases line up with TRBD1. Germline CDR1 is KGHSH and CDR2 is LQKENI. The CDR3 is 17 residues long. Trimming at V came to 2 bases and at J to 2 bases, leaving 7 bases not matched to a gene.

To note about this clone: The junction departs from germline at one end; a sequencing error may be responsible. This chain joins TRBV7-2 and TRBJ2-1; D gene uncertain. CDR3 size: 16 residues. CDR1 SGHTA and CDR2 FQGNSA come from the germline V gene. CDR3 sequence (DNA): TGTGCCAGCAGCTTAGTGCCGGGTCCCTCCGACAATGAGCAGTTCTTC. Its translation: CASSLVPGPSDNEQFF.

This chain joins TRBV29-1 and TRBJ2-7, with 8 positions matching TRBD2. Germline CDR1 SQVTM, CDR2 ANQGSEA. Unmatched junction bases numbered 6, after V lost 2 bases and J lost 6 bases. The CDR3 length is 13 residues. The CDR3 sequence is CSVEIAGRLEQYF. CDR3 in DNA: TGCAGCGTTGAAATAGCGGGACGACTCGAGCAGTACTTC.

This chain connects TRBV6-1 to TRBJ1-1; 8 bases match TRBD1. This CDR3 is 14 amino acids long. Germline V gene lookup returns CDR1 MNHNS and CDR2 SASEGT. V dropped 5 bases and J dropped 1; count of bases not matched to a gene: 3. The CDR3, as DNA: TGTGCCAGCAGTATGACAGGGGAGAACACTGAAGCTTTCTTT. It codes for CASSMTGENTEAFF.

This chain's CDR3 is CASFPGPDRNEKLFF. For the CDR3, the DNA is TGCGCCAGCTTCCCAGGTCCAGATCGAAATGAAAAACTGTTTTTT. The rearrangement uses TRBV5-1 and TRBJ1-4, with D unresolved. There are 15 residues in the CDR3. Germline lookup yields CDR1 SGHRS and CDR2 YFSETQ. Trimming pared 7 bases from V and 5 bases from J, leaving 18 bases between.

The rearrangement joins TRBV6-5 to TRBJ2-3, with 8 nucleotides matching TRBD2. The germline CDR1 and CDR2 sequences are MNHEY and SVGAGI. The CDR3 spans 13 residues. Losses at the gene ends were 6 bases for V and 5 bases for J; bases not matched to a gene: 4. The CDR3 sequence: CASRGSGVDTQYF. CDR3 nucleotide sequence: TGTGCCAGCAGGGGTAGCGGGGTAGATACGCAGTATTTT.

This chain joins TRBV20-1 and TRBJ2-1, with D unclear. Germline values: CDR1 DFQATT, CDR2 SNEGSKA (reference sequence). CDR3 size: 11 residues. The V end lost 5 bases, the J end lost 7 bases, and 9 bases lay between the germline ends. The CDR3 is CSAPQRNEQFF. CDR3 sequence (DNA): TGCAGTGCTCCTCAACGGAATGAGCAGTTCTTC.

The CDR3 here is CASSTHGGDYEQYF. The CDR3 DNA follows: TGTGCCAGCAGCACCCACGGGGGGGACTACGAGCAGTACTTC. The chain is built from TRBV9 and TRBJ2-7, with 8 bases aligning to TRBD2. There are 14 residues in the CDR3. Germline CDR1 is SGDLS and CDR2 is YYNGEE. J was trimmed by 3 bases and V by 4 bases; bases with no gene match: 6.